Listed below are T cell receptor beta chains from one sample, sequenced in a study of T cells in Graves' hyperthyroidism and ophthalmopathy. TCRdb recomputed calls from the multiplex PCR reads with MiXCR, one row per CDR3 protein. This repertoire shows 600,000 to 900,000 distinct CDR3 sequences, about 17% found once; its top ten account for around 7.7%. Sequences were obtained from blood. These receptors were collected from a young man with Graves' hyperthyroidism. CDR3s include the opening cysteine and the closing phenylalanine or tryptophan. A D gene is named only where the DNA matches it firmly. Size is omitted from some rows. Given values are once, few, many or a class for expanded clones.

clone_size	v_call	d_call	j_call	cdr3_nt	cdr3_aa
.	TRBV20-1	TRBD2	TRBJ2-5	TGCAGTGCTAGAGCTCCGTTACGTGTGAGCCCTAGCGGAGAGACCCAGTACTTC	CSARAPLRVSPSGETQYF
.	TRBV7-2	.	TRBJ2-5	TGTGCCAGCAGCCCTAGTTGGAGGGGAACCCAGTACTTC	CASSPSWRGTQYF
.	TRBV11-1	.	TRBJ1-1	TGTGCCAGCAGCTTCGGCGAACGGGGCACTGAAGCTTTCTTT	CASSFGERGTEAFF
few	TRBV28	TRBD2	TRBJ2-1	TGTGCCAGCAGTTCCCTAGCGGGGCTACTCTACGATGAGCAGTTCTTC	CASSSLAGLLYDEQFF
.	TRBV6-2/TRBV6-3	.	TRBJ1-5	TGTGCCAGCAGTACGAGGCCGATACGGGGAAATCAGCCCCAGCATTTT	CASSTRPIRGNQPQHF
many	TRBV2	.	TRBJ1-6	TGTGCCAGCAGTGCCTCCGGTCCCAATTCACCCCTCCACTTT	CASSASGPNSPLHF
many	TRBV28	.	TRBJ1-5	TGTGCCAGCAGTTTACTTGATCAGCCCCAGCATTTT	CASSLLDQPQHF
few	TRBV20-1	.	TRBJ1-4	TGCATCTTAATTGGGGGCCACTTCCGACGAAATGAAAAACTGTTTTTT	CILIGGHFRRNEKLFF
.	TRBV20-1	TRBD1	TRBJ1-2	TGCAGTGCCAGCCCCGGGACAGGGGCTAACTATGGCTACACCTTC	CSASPGTGANYGYTF
many	TRBV12-3/TRBV12-4	TRBD1	TRBJ2-2	TGTGCCAGCAGTCTCGGACAGGTTGGAATGAACACCGGGGAGCTGTTTTTT	CASSLGQVGMNTGELFF
many	TRBV30	TRBD2	TRBJ2-1	TGTGCCTGGAGTGCACCGGGACTAGCTACGAATGAGCAGTTCTTC	CAWSAPGLATNEQFF
many	TRBV12-3/TRBV12-4	.	TRBJ1-5	TGTGCCAGCAGCTCGGAGTCTATCGGCAATCAGCCCCAGCATTTT	CASSSESIGNQPQHF
.	TRBV19	TRBD1	TRBJ2-1	TGTGCCAGTAGTATGAGACAGGGGGCTTTTGCGGGTTACAATGAGCAGTTCTTC	CASSMRQGAFAGYNEQFF
many	TRBV29-1	TRBD1	TRBJ2-3	TGCAGCGCAGGACAGGGGAGCACAGATACGCAGTATTTT	CSAGQGSTDTQYF
.	TRBV5-1	TRBD1	TRBJ1-5	TGCGCCAGCAGCTGGGACACAGGGGGCGGACAGCCCCAGCATTTT	CASSWDTGGGQPQHF
many	TRBV28	TRBD1	TRBJ2-1	TGTGCCAGCAGGGGGTCGGGACAGGTCTACAATGAGCAGTTCTTC	CASRGSGQVYNEQFF
.	TRBV6-2/TRBV6-3	.	TRBJ2-3	TGTGCCAGCAGCTTAACCAGGGTGGCGACTCCAGATACGCAGTATTTT	CASSLTRVATPDTQYF
many	TRBV27	.	TRBJ2-7	TGTGCCAGCAGTTTAACCAGGTACCCCTACGAGCAGTACTTC	CASSLTRYPYEQYF
many	TRBV28	.	TRBJ2-7	TGTGCCAGCAGGTCTTACGGACCCTACGAGCAGTACTTC	CASRSYGPYEQYF
many	TRBV20-1	.	TRBJ1-1	TGCAGTGCTAGAGAGTCGACAGCCCCGAACACTGAAGCTTTCTTT	CSARESTAPNTEAFF
many	TRBV28	TRBD2	TRBJ2-1	TGTGCCAGCAGTCAAGCGGGAGCCCCATACAATGAGCAGTTCTTC	CASSQAGAPYNEQFF
many	TRBV27	TRBD1	TRBJ2-1	TGTGCCAGCAGTCCTATCCCCACAGGGGCGAACTACAATGAGCAGTTCTTC	CASSPIPTGANYNEQFF
many	TRBV7-2	TRBD2	TRBJ2-3	TGTGCCAGCAGCTCGACTAGCGGGAGGTTGGATACGCAGTATTTT	CASSSTSGRLDTQYF
few	TRBV4-2	.	TRBJ2-2	TGTGCCAGCAGCCCCCGAATGATGGGGCCCAGAACCGGGGAGCTGTTTTTT	CASSPRMMGPRTGELFF
.	TRBV6-1	TRBD1	TRBJ1-1	TGTGCCAGCGGACAGGGTTGGGACACTGAAGCTTTCTTT	CASGQGWDTEAFF
few	TRBV5-1	.	TRBJ1-4	TGCGCCAGCAGCTTGGAAGGGAGGCAGCCTAATGAAAAACTGTTTTTT	CASSLEGRQPNEKLFF
.	TRBV2	.	TRBJ2-1	TGTGCCAGCAGTTGGGTGGATGAGCAGTTCTTC	CASSWVDEQFF
many	TRBV11-3	TRBD2	TRBJ2-1	TGTGCCAGCAGCGGGGGACTAGTCGGTTACAATGAGCAGTTCTTC	CASSGGLVGYNEQFF
.	TRBV9	TRBD1	TRBJ2-7	TGTGCCAGCAGCTCGGGACAGGGGGAATACGAGCAGTACTTC	CASSSGQGEYEQYF
many	TRBV28	.	TRBJ2-1	TGTGCCAGCAGCCGGGCCTCCATGTACAATGAGCAGTTCTTC	CASSRASMYNEQFF
few	TRBV7-2	.	TRBJ2-1	TGTGCCAGCAGCTTAGTGCGGCTAGCCGTAAGCTCTTACAATGAGCAGTTCTTC	CASSLVRLAVSSYNEQFF
many	TRBV12-3/TRBV12-4	.	TRBJ1-3	TGTGCCAGCAACCAGGGGTTGTGGAACACCATATATTTT	CASNQGLWNTIYF
many	TRBV7-2	.	TRBJ1-1	TGTGCCAGCAGCTTAGCGCTGTCCGGAGCTGAAGCTTTCTTT	CASSLALSGAEAFF
many	TRBV28	.	TRBJ2-1	TGTGCCAGCAGTTTACAGGTGATAGGGGATGAGCAGTTCTTC	CASSLQVIGDEQFF
.	TRBV12-3/TRBV12-4	.	TRBJ1-5	TGTGCCAGCAGCCCTTCCATTTGGAGAAGCAATCAGCCCCAGCATTTT	CASSPSIWRSNQPQHF
many	TRBV11-2	.	TRBJ2-1	TGTGCCAGCAGCTCTCTAGACGGACCCTACAATGAGCAGTTCTTC	CASSSLDGPYNEQFF
.	TRBV20-1	.	TRBJ2-1	TGCAGTGCTAGAGATTACGCGGCGGACAATGAGCAGTTCTTC	CSARDYAADNEQFF
many	TRBV30	TRBD2	TRBJ2-1	TGTGCCTGGGAACTAGCGGGATCCTACAATGAGCAGTTCTTC	CAWELAGSYNEQFF
many	TRBV7-8	TRBD1	TRBJ1-5	TGTGCCAGCAGCAAGGACAGGGTCCGCAATCAGCCCCAGCATTTT	CASSKDRVRNQPQHF
.	TRBV25-1	.	TRBJ1-5	TGTGCCAGCAGTGAGTCAGGAGAGCAGCCCCAGCATTTT	CASSESGEQPQHF
.	TRBV5-1	.	TRBJ2-2	TGCGCCAGCAGCGGGGACACTTGGAACACCGGGGAGCTGTTTTTT	CASSGDTWNTGELFF
many	TRBV5-1	TRBD1	TRBJ2-3	TGCGCCAGCAGCTCGGGAAGAACAGGGGCGAACACAGATACGCAGTATTTT	CASSSGRTGANTDTQYF
.	TRBV3-1	.	TRBJ2-1	TGTGCCAGCAGCCAAGTATCCCAGGTCGGAGAGCAGTTCTTC	CASSQVSQVGEQFF
few	TRBV18	.	TRBJ2-6	TGTGCCAGCTCACCACCGAACCGATACTCTGGGGCCAACGTCCTGACTTTC	CASSPPNRYSGANVLTF
many	TRBV7-8	.	TRBJ2-2	TGTGCCAGCAGCTTTTTTTACACCGGGGAGCTGTTTTTT	CASSFFYTGELFF
.	TRBV28	TRBD1	TRBJ2-5	TGTGCCACCACAGACAGGGCGAGGGGCGAGTACTTC	CATTDRARGEYF
.	TRBV19	TRBD2	TRBJ2-1	TGTGCCAGTCCTAAGGCGGGAGGGCCCTACAATGAGCAGTTCTTC	CASPKAGGPYNEQFF
many	TRBV28	.	TRBJ1-1	TGTGCCAGCAGTACCTTGGGCACTGAAGCTTTCTTT	CASSTLGTEAFF
many	TRBV28	TRBD1	TRBJ1-1	TGTGCCAGCAGTTTGACAGGGGAATTGACTGAAGCTTTCTTT	CASSLTGELTEAFF
.	TRBV24-1	.	TRBJ2-1	TGTGCCACCAGTGATTCGGGGGTCGCTAGCCTGTCCTACAATGAGCAGTTCTTC	CATSDSGVASLSYNEQFF
few	TRBV2	TRBD2	TRBJ2-7	TGTGCCAGCAGTTCTAGCGGGAGGGCTTACGAGCAGCACTTC	CASSSSGRAYEQHF
many	TRBV20-1	.	TRBJ2-5	TGCAGTGCTAGTAAACAGCAAGAGACCCAGTACTTC	CSASKQQETQYF
.	TRBV28	.	TRBJ1-5	TGTGCCAGCAGTTTCGTCTTGACAGGCTCTCGTGGCAATCAGCCCCAGCATTTT	CASSFVLTGSRGNQPQHF
.	TRBV12-3/TRBV12-4	.	TRBJ2-2	TGTGCCAGCAGCCCCCTTTCACCCGGGGCCCACGGGGAGCTGTTTTTT	CASSPLSPGAHGELFF